This T cell receptor (beta chain) was sequenced during a study of blood T cell repertoires in COVID-19. Study overall: Collection of acute and convalescent COVID-19 samples took place in the United States, Italy and Spain.

Here immunoSEQ multiplex PCR was the method, and the copy in TCRdb shows in-frame clones only, minus some. This sample has 100,000 to 120,000 clones; roughly 82% occur once, and the top ten carry more than 15%. Germline V gives CDR1 SGDLS, CDR2 YYNGEE. Trimming removed 4 bases at V and 0 bases at J, with 13 bases between. The CDR3 consists of 15 residues. J is TRBJ1-1 and V is TRBV9, with unresolved D. The sequence came from a woman aged 60 to 75 with acute or convalescent COVID-19. The sample comprised peripheral blood. CDR3 sequence reads: CASSPGLGMNTEAFF. In DNA, the CDR3 is TGTGCCAGCAGCCCCGGACTGGGGATGAACACTGAAGCTTTCTTT.